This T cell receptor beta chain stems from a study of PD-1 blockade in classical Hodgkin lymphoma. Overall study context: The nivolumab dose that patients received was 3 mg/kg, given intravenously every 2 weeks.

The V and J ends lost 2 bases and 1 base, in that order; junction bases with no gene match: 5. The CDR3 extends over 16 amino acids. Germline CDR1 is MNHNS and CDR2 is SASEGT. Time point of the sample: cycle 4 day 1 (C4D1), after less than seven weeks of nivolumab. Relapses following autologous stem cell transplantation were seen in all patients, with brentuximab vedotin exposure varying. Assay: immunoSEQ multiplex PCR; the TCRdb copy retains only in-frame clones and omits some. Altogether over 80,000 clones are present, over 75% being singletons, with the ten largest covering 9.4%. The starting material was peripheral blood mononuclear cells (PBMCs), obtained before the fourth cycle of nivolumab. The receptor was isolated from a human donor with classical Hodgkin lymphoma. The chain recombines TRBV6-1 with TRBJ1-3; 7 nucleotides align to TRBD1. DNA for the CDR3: TGTGCCAGCAGTGAACAGGGGGTCGGGTCTGGAAACACCATATATTTT. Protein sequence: CASSEQGVGSGNTIYF.